These 8 T cell receptor beta chains came from one sample sequenced in a study of regulatory T cells in long-lasting Graves disease. The time point is: newly diagnosed GD, antithyroid drugs for less than 3 months. Making the TCR library involved RNA that had been extracted from PBMCs. With iRepertoire HTBI primers and Arm-PCR of CDR3 regions, TCR beta libraries were built. TCRdb redid the calling of the multiplex PCR reads with MiXCR, one entry per CDR3 protein. The sample lists about 620,000 distinct CDR3 sequences, less than 20% occurring once. This sample also appeared in a second study, on T cells in Graves' hyperthyroidism and ophthalmopathy.

This sample comprised peripheral blood mononuclear cells (PBMCs), obtained at new diagnosis, from a patient treated with antithyroid drugs. These receptors were taken from a young woman with Graves disease.

This clonotype was seen repeatedly, ten times or more. The rearrangement joins TRBV12-3 or TRBV12-4 to TRBJ2-7; no definite D call. This CDR3 contains 12 residues. Trimming took 5 bases from V and 6 from J, leaving 11 bases between them. CDR3 protein: CASSPGLLEQYF. The CDR3 coding sequence is TGTGCCAGCAGTCCTGGGCTCCTCGAGCAGTACTTC.

This clonotype has at least ten counts. V usage is TRBV7-9 and J usage is TRBJ2-7, with D perhaps TRBD1 or TRBD2 (5 bases each). V was clipped by 5 bases and J by 0 bases, with 11 bases between them. Germline-derived CDR1 and CDR2 are SEHNR and FQNEAQ (reference sequence). The CDR3 extends over 14 amino acids. DNA for the CDR3: TGTGCCAGCAGCCGAGAGGGGAGCTCCTACGAGCAGTACTTC. It translates to CASSREGSSYEQYF.

The sample holds many counts of this clonotype. This CDR3 reads CASYLPGQLDYGYTF. CDR3 in DNA: TGTGCCTCATACCTCCCGGGACAGCTCGACTATGGCTACACCTTC. The chain uses TRBV28 and TRBJ1-2; 7 bases map to TRBD1. Trimming at V came to 11 bases and at J to 3 bases, leaving 15 bases not matched to a gene. The CDR3 runs to 15 residues. Germline assignment: CDR1 MDHEN and CDR2 SYDVKM.

This clonotype was counted many times. The chain carries TRBV5-1 and TRBJ2-1; D possibly corresponds to TRBD2 (5 bases). Germline loops: CDR1 SGHRS, CDR2 YFSETQ. The ends were cut back, 0 bases at V and 4 bases at J, with 17 bases in the middle. This CDR3 region has 17 residues. CDR3 residues: CASSLGSLAGRYNEQFF. CDR3 DNA: TGCGCCAGCAGCTTGGGATCCTTGGCGGGTCGGTACAATGAGCAGTTCTTC. Combining the CDR3 with reference TRBV5-1 and TRBJ2-1 gives the whole variable domain KAGVTQTPRYLIKTRGQQVTLSCSPISGHRSVSWYQQTPGQGLQFLFEYFSETQRNKGNFPGRFSGRQFSNSRSEMNVSTLELGDSALYLCASSLGSLAGRYNEQFFGPGTRLTVL.

This clonotype occurred many times. This chain joins TRBV5-1 and TRBJ2-7; 9 bases fit TRBD2. Germline V CDR1 and CDR2: SGHRS, YFSETQ. This CDR3 region has 17 residues. J lost 0 bases, V lost 0 bases, and 7 bases had no gene match. CDR3 protein: CASSLERGGRASYEQYF. In DNA form, the CDR3 reads TGCGCCAGCAGCTTGGAGCGGGGCGGGAGGGCCTCCTACGAGCAGTACTTC. Full variable domain (missing parts from reference TRBV5-1 and TRBJ2-7): KAGVTQTPRYLIKTRGQQVTLSCSPISGHRSVSWYQQTPGQGLQFLFEYFSETQRNKGNFPGRFSGRQFSNSRSEMNVSTLELGDSALYLCASSLERGGRASYEQYFGPGTRLTVT.

This clonotype showed up many times. J is TRBJ2-1 and V is TRBV7-2; D gene uncertain. Trimming cost V 5 bases and J 8 bases, with 16 bases left between them. Germline CDR1 reads SGHTA; CDR2 reads FQGNSA. CDR3 length: 14 amino acids. CDR3 protein: CASSPTINSYEQFF. CDR3 DNA: TGTGCCAGCAGCCCCACCATAAACAGCTATGAGCAGTTCTTC.

The chain carries TRBV5-6 and TRBJ1-1; D is unclear. CDR1 is SGHDT, CDR2 YYEEEE, per germline. The V end lost 0 bases, the J end lost 2 bases, and 14 bases lay between the germline ends. CDR3 length: 16 residues. As DNA, the CDR3 is TGTGCCAGCAGCTTGGCTCGGCTAATGGGAAACACTGAAGCTTTCTTT. Translated: CASSLARLMGNTEAFF.

This clonotype was seen repeatedly, ten times or more. The chain combines TRBV20-1 with TRBJ2-2; 12 bases match TRBD2. The CDR3 sequence is 19 residues long. Germline CDR1 reads DFQATT; CDR2 reads SNEGSKA (reference sequence). J lost 1 base, V lost 1 base, and 10 bases had no gene match. The CDR3 sequence is CSARVGLAGPLLNTGELFF. DNA for the CDR3: TGCAGTGCTAGAGTAGGACTAGCGGGACCCTTACTGAACACCGGGGAGCTGTTTTTT.